The rows below give T cell receptor beta chains drawn from one sample of a study of blood T cell repertoires in COVID-19. Measured with immunoSEQ multiplex PCR; TCRdb has only the in-frame clones, and not every one. The table records about 54,000 clones, 90% of them present only once. The sequencing input was peripheral blood. These receptors were collected from a woman in her thirties or forties with active COVID-19. Each CDR3 is given with its conserved first and last residue. D genes are given only for firm matches. Size values are once, few and many counts, or a class for expanded clones, and some rows have none.

v_gene,j_gene,abundance,d_gene,CDR3aa,CDR3nt
TRBV15,TRBJ2-1,-,-,CATSRANPGNEQFF,TGTGCCACCAGCAGAGCCAATCCAGGCAATGAGCAGTTCTTC
TRBV5-1,TRBJ1-1,-,TRBD1,CASSLEGQYTEAFF,TGCGCCAGCAGCTTGGAGGGACAGTACACTGAAGCTTTCTTT
TRBV4-2,TRBJ2-1,once,TRBD2,CASSQGSGGENEQFF,TGTGCCAGCAGCCAAGGATCGGGGGGGGAAAATGAGCAGTTCTTC
TRBV6-5,TRBJ1-2,-,TRBD1,CASSRGQGRGYTF,TGTGCCAGCAGCCGAGGACAGGGACGAGGCTACACCTTC
TRBV11-3,TRBJ1-2,-,TRBD1,CASSLGPGGDGYTF,TGTGCCAGCAGCTTAGGGCCAGGGGGTGATGGCTACACCTTC
TRBV6-2/TRBV6-3,TRBJ1-5,-,TRBD1,CASSQGQTSNQPQHF,TGTGCCAGCAGCCAGGGACAGACTAGCAATCAGCCCCAGCATTTT
TRBV9,TRBJ2-2,-,-,CASSVFAANTGELFF,TGTGCCAGCAGCGTATTCGCAGCGAACACCGGGGAGCTGTTTTTT
TRBV7-7,TRBJ2-5,once,TRBD2,CASSVVWGGQETQYF,TGTGCCAGCAGCGTGGTCTGGGGGGGCCAAGAGACCCAGTACTTC
TRBV5-1,TRBJ2-4,-,TRBD2,CASSSPSGGYKNIQYF,TGCGCCAGCAGCTCGCCTAGCGGGGGCTACAAAAACATTCAGTACTTC
TRBV2,TRBJ2-2,-,-,CASSESGLGTGELFF,TGTGCCAGCAGTGAATCAGGGTTGGGCACCGGGGAGCTGTTTTTT
TRBV4-2,TRBJ1-6,-,-,CASSQDRGAGFVSPLHF,TGTGCCAGCAGCCAAGATCGGGGGGCCGGGTTCGTGTCACCCCTCCACTTT
TRBV6-2/TRBV6-3,TRBJ1-5,-,-,CASSYSGGGSNQPQHF,TGTGCCAGCAGTTACTCGGGGGGAGGGAGCAATCAGCCCCAGCATTTT
TRBV2,TRBJ2-3,-,TRBD2,CASSGASGGTDTQYF,TGTGCCAGCAGTGGGGCTAGCGGGGGCACAGATACGCAGTATTTT
TRBV5-1,TRBJ2-3,-,TRBD2,CASSQTAGAGNTQYF,TGCGCCAGCAGCCAGACCGCGGGAGCGGGGAATACGCAGTATTTT
TRBV5-1,TRBJ1-4,-,-,CASSLLGGGSEKLFF,TGCGCCAGCAGCTTGTTGGGAGGTGGTAGTGAAAAACTGTTTTTT
TRBV7-2,TRBJ1-1,-,-,CASSLWGVANTEAFF,TGTGCCAGCAGCTTATGGGGGGTAGCGAACACTGAAGCTTTCTTT
TRBV6-6,TRBJ1-2,-,-,CASSSRVRTVYGYTF,TGTGCCAGCAGTTCTCGGGTCCGCACGGTATATGGCTACACCTTC
TRBV11-3,TRBJ2-3,-,-,CASSFRGDTDTQYF,TGTGCCAGCAGCTTCAGGGGGGACACAGATACGCAGTATTTT
TRBV4-1,TRBJ1-5,-,-,CASSLQGFGQPQHF,TGCGCCAGCAGCCTTCAGGGTTTTGGTCAGCCCCAGCATTTT
TRBV6-5,TRBJ2-3,-,TRBD2,CASSTPSGGTDTQYF,TGTGCCAGCAGTACACCTAGCGGGGGCACAGATACGCAGTATTTT
TRBV10-2,TRBJ2-3,-,-,CASNVGDTYTDTQYF,TGCGCCAGCAACGTCGGGGACACTTACACAGATACGCAGTATTTT
TRBV7-9,TRBJ2-3,-,TRBD1,CASSRQGFVTDTQYF,TGTGCCAGCAGTCGACAGGGATTTGTCACAGATACGCAGTATTTT
TRBV4-1,TRBJ2-2,-,-,CASSPLGRGGTGELFF,TGCGCCAGCAGCCCCCTCGGGCGGGGAGGCACCGGGGAGCTGTTTTTT
TRBV3-1/TRBV3-2,TRBJ1-4,-,TRBD1,CASSRDRVGKLFF,TGTGCCAGCAGTCGTGACAGGGTGGGAAAACTGTTTTTT
TRBV11-3,TRBJ2-7,-,-,CASSPSWPRLTYEQYF,TGTGCCAGCAGCCCCAGTTGGCCCCGATTAACCTACGAGCAGTACTTC
TRBV24-1,TRBJ2-2,-,TRBD1,CATSDPRGAGQGDTGELFF,TGTGCCACCAGTGATCCTCGAGGGGCGGGACAGGGAGATACCGGGGAGCTGTTTTTT
TRBV9,TRBJ2-3,-,TRBD2,CASSVVPSGPADTQYF,TGTGCCAGCAGCGTAGTTCCTAGCGGGCCGGCAGATACGCAGTATTTT
TRBV2,TRBJ2-3,few,TRBD2,CASSPLPLRLAGSTDTQYF,TGTGCCAGCAGTCCCTTGCCCCTTCGACTAGCGGGGAGCACAGATACGCAGTATTTT
TRBV19,TRBJ2-2,-,TRBD1,CASSILGTGNTGELFF,TGTGCCAGTAGTATTTTGGGGACAGGGAACACCGGGGAGCTGTTTTTT
TRBV6-6,TRBJ2-1,-,-,CASTRQASEQFF,TGTGCCAGCACCCGACAGGCGTCGGAGCAGTTCTTC
TRBV15,TRBJ2-7,-,TRBD2,CATSRDRVAGGYEQYF,TGTGCCACCAGCAGAGATCGGGTAGCGGGGGGGTACGAGCAGTACTTC
TRBV6-2/TRBV6-3,TRBJ2-1,-,-,CASSYGGASGEQFF,TGTGCCAGCAGTTACGGGGGGGCCTCGGGTGAGCAGTTCTTC
TRBV6-1,TRBJ2-1,-,TRBD2,CASSENGGGTYYNEQFF,TGTGCCAGCAGTGAAAACGGCGGGGGGACTTACTACAATGAGCAGTTCTTC
TRBV9,TRBJ2-1,medium-sized,-,CASSSQGNSYNEQFF,TGTGCCAGCAGCTCTCAGGGCAATTCCTACAATGAGCAGTTCTTC
TRBV20-1,TRBJ2-1,-,-,CSASERYNEQFF,TGCAGTGCTAGTGAGCGCTACAATGAGCAGTTCTTC
TRBV5-1,TRBJ2-2,-,TRBD1,CASLGQGSYTGELFF,TGCGCCAGCCTTGGACAGGGGTCTTACACCGGGGAGCTGTTTTTT